These 31 T cell receptor beta chains originate from one sample sequenced in a study of blood T cells in healthy people across ages. The second PCR ran roughly 6 to 11 cycles with a sample-barcoded 5' primer and J-beta primers. Each CDR3 protein gets one entry after TCRdb re-called the 5' RACE reads with MiXCR. The data contain about 1.6 million distinct CDR3 sequences, 30% to 35% of them singletons. Material for sequencing was blood. The receptors stem from a woman aged 30 to 39 in good health.

With regard to this clonotype: A read error may be the cause here, since a much bigger clone is one base away. In DNA, the CDR3 is TGTACCAGCAGCCAACCCGGTCCGACTAGCGGATACAATGAGCAGTTCTTC. Its translation is CTSSQPGPTSGYNEQFF. The rearrangement uses TRBV4-2 and TRBJ2-1; 9 bases line up with TRBD2. Germline V lookup: CDR1 LGHNA, CDR2 YNFKEQ. The CDR3 length is 17 residues.

V usage is TRBV4-2 and J usage is TRBJ2-5; TRBD2 matches 13 bases. Germline V gives CDR1 LGHNA, CDR2 YNFKEQ. The CDR3 contains 19 residues. V lost 1 base, J lost 2 bases, and 10 bases stayed unmatched. CDR3 in DNA: TGTGCCAGCAGCCAAGTCGCACTAGCGGGGGGGCGGAGTCAAGAGACCCAGTACTTC. It translates to CASSQVALAGGRSQETQYF.

Points on this clonotype: One end of the junction is discordant with germline, which a read error may explain. V is TRBV5-1 and J is TRBJ2-7, with D perhaps TRBD1 or TRBD2 (5 bases each). CDR1 is SGHRS, CDR2 YFSETQ, per germline. The CDR3 is made up of 15 amino acids. CDR3 residues: CTSSLDNGRADEQYF. The CDR3 coding sequence is TGCACCAGCAGCTTGGACAACGGGCGGGCTGACGAGCAGTACTTC.

This sequence joins TRBV9 and TRBJ1-6; D perhaps matches TRBD1 (6 bases). With 0 bases removed from V and 7 bases from J, the gap between germline ends came to 23 bases. Germline V gives CDR1 SGDLS, CDR2 YYNGEE. The CDR3 sequence is 19 residues long. The CDR3 DNA reads TGTGCCAGCAGCGTAGCTCCTGGTGAGGGGGGTTTTGCGAATTCACCCCTCCACTTT. Translating gives CASSVAPGEGGFANSPLHF.

This clonotype was seen at least ten times. The J gene is TRBJ2-7, the V gene TRBV5-1; D remains unclear. The CDR3 totals 13 residues. Trimming pared 4 bases from V and 2 bases from J, leaving 10 bases between. Looked up from germline, CDR1 is SGHRS and CDR2 is YFSETQ. This chain's CDR3 is CASSVEQTYEQYF. CDR3 nucleotides: TGCGCCAGCAGCGTTGAACAGACCTACGAGCAGTACTTC. The complete variable domain, with remaining parts taken from reference TRBV5-1 and TRBJ2-7, reads KAGVTQTPRYLIKTRGQQVTLSCSPISGHRSVSWYQQTPGQGLQFLFEYFSETQRNKGNFPGRFSGRQFSNSRSEMNVSTLELGDSALYLCASSVEQTYEQYFGPGTRLTVT.

This clonotype came up a few times. This chain uses TRBV20-1 with TRBJ2-3, with D possibly called TRBD1 or TRBD2 (5 bases each). The germline V gene has CDR1 DFQATT and CDR2 SNEGSKA (reference sequence). With 5 bases removed from V and 1 base from J, the gap between germline ends came to 16 bases. CDR3 length: 15 residues. The DNA of the CDR3 is TGCAGTGCTCAGTCCGGGACGACACGCACAGATACGCAGTATTTT. Translated: CSAQSGTTRTDTQYF.

A few counts support this clonotype. The chain recombines TRBV6-2 or TRBV6-3 with TRBJ2-3; 10 nucleotides align to TRBD2. V was pared by 7 bases and J by 5 bases, with 12 bases of the junction left unmatched. The CDR3 length is 16 residues. Germline V gene data show CDR1 as MNHEY and CDR2 as SVGEGT. The CDR3 DNA sequence: TGTGCCAGCACACCATTTCCAGCGGGAGGGCGAGATACGCAGTATTTT. This gives the protein CASTPFPAGGRDTQYF.

The chain links TRBV30 to TRBJ2-2; D is possibly TRBD2 (5 bases). Trimming removed 3 bases at V and 4 bases at J, with 15 bases between. The CDR3 has 15 amino acids. CDR1 and CDR2 from the germline V gene are GTSNPN and SVGIG (reference sequence). CDR3 DNA: TGTGCCTGGAGGCAAGCGGAAACCGCCACCGGGGAGCTGTTTTTT. Its translation: CAWRQAETATGELFF.

The chain has TRBV15 and TRBJ1-2; 8 bases agree with TRBD1. Per the germline V gene, CDR1 is LNHNV and CDR2 is YYDKDF (reference sequence). The CDR3 sequence is 15 residues long. The trim removed 2 bases at V and 0 bases at J, leaving 2 bases unmatched. The CDR3 DNA reads as TGTGCCACCAGCAGACCGGACAGGGCTAACTATGGCTACACCTTC. It yields the protein CATSRPDRANYGYTF. The full variable domain, completed using reference TRBV15 and TRBJ1-2, is DAMVIQNPRYQVTQFGKPVTLSCSQTLNHNVMYWYQQKSSQAPKLLFHYYDKDFNNEADTPDNFQSRRPNTSFCFLDIRSPGLGDTAMYLCATSRPDRANYGYTFGSGTRLTVV.

This chain joins TRBV29-1 and TRBJ1-5, with 7 positions matching TRBD1. V lost 8 bases and J lost 7; bases outside the gene matches: 14. The CDR3 is made up of 14 amino acids. Looked up from germline, CDR1 is SQVTM and CDR2 is ANQGSEA. CDR3 in DNA: TGCAGCTACCCTCTAGGTAGGGGGCGGCAGCCCCAGCATTTT. Translated: CSYPLGRGRQPQHF.

J is TRBJ2-7 and V is TRBV6-6; 7 bases are shared with TRBD1. CDR3 length: 14 residues. The germline gives CDR1 MNHNY, CDR2 SVGAGI (reference sequence). V trimming: 5 bases; J trimming: 3 bases; junction bases outside the gene matches: 7. CDR3 region: CASSQQGYFYEQYF. The CDR3 DNA reads as TGTGCCAGCAGTCAACAGGGGTATTTCTACGAGCAGTACTTC.

This chain uses TRBV7-2 with TRBJ1-2; D gene ambiguous. Per germline, CDR1 SGHTA and CDR2 FQGNSA. Trimming took 5 bases from V and 7 from J, leaving 20 bases between them. The CDR3 sequence is 15 residues long. The CDR3 loop is CASSHSNERLGGYTF. Here the CDR3 DNA reads TGTGCCAGCAGCCACTCCAACGAAAGACTAGGTGGCTACACCTTC.

V usage is TRBV5-1 and J usage is TRBJ1-2; 10 bases match TRBD1. V lost 2 bases to trimming and J lost 3 bases; unmatched junction nucleotides: 4. The CDR3 spans 15 residues. Per the germline V gene, CDR1 is SGHRS and CDR2 is YFSETQ. Here the CDR3 reads CASSLETGGHYGYTF. The CDR3 nucleotides read TGCGCCAGCAGCTTAGAGACAGGGGGCCACTATGGCTACACCTTC.

This chain uses TRBV11-1 with TRBJ2-3; 9 bases fit TRBD2. The CDR3 extends over 16 amino acids. J was trimmed by 3 bases and V by 2 bases; bases with no gene match: 6. Germline CDR1 SGHAT, CDR2 FQDESV (reference sequence). CDR3 residues: CASSLRRGGQTDTQYF. The CDR3 DNA follows: TGTGCCAGCAGCTTACGGCGGGGGGGCCAGACAGATACGCAGTATTTT. Full variable domain (remainder filled in from reference TRBV11-1 and TRBJ2-3): EAEVAQSPRYKITEKSQAVAFWCDPISGHATLYWYRQILGQGPELLVQFQDESVVDDSQLPKDRFSAERLKGVDSTLKIQPAELGDSAMYLCASSLRRGGQTDTQYFGPGTRLTVL.

The chain has TRBV6-5 and TRBJ2-7; D uncertain. Trimming took 1 base from V and 1 from J, leaving 8 bases between them. The CDR3 is 14 amino acids. Germline V CDR1 and CDR2: MNHEY, SVGAGI. In nucleotides, the CDR3 is TGTGCCAGCAGTTACTACGGCGGTTCCTACGAGCAGTACTTC. It codes for CASSYYGGSYEQYF.

CDR3 bases: TGCGCCAGCGGCCGGGACTCTATTTACAATGAGCAGTACTTC. Translation: CASGRDSIYNEQYF. The chain combines TRBV4-1 with TRBJ2-1; a weak D match, TRBD2 (6 bases). The J call is doubtful: the DNA matches TRBJ2-7 better. The CDR3 is made up of 14 amino acids. CDR1 MGHRA and CDR2 YSYEKL come from the germline V gene.

The chain joins TRBV7-2 to TRBJ2-3; weak D call: TRBD2 (6 bases). Trimming stripped 5 bases from V and 2 bases from J, with 14 bases between. The CDR3 length is 15 residues. Germline V gives CDR1 SGHTA, CDR2 FQGNSA. This CDR3 is CASSKRGLHTDTQYF. CDR3 sequence (DNA): TGTGCCAGCAGCAAGAGGGGACTTCACACAGATACGCAGTATTTT.

There are a few counts of this clonotype. The chain recombines TRBV2 with TRBJ2-7; TRBD1 matches 8 bases. From germline, CDR1 is SNHLY and CDR2 FYNNEI. With V trimmed by 3 bases and J by 7 bases, 5 bases remained unmatched. CDR3 length: 13 amino acids. The CDR3 loop is CASSESRGREQYF. The CDR3 nucleotides read TGTGCCAGCAGTGAGAGCAGGGGGCGAGAGCAGTACTTC.

This clonotype was seen ten or more times. This chain joins TRBV5-1 and TRBJ1-2; 11 bases map to TRBD1. V gave up 3 bases and J gave up 7 bases; unmatched junction bases: 5. Germline V gives CDR1 SGHRS, CDR2 YFSETQ. The CDR3 runs 14 residues. CDR3 bases: TGCGCCAGCAGCTCTGGACAGGGGGCGCCTGGCTACACCTTC. Protein: CASSSGQGAPGYTF.

This clonotype was recorded once. The gene calls are TRBV27 and TRBJ2-3; possibly TRBD2 for D (6 bases). The CDR3 is 15 amino acids. V lost 7 bases and J lost 5, with 19 bases in between. Germline V lookup: CDR1 MNHEY, CDR2 SMNVEV (reference sequence). CDR3 sequence reads: CASNSIGGSGDTQYF. In DNA, the CDR3 is TGTGCCAGCAACTCGATTGGAGGGAGTGGAGATACGCAGTATTTT.

The chain links TRBV30 to TRBJ2-1; a weak D match, TRBD2 (5 bases). V lost 4 bases, J lost 2 bases, and 9 bases lay in between. The germline CDR1 and CDR2 sequences are GTSNPN and SVGIG (reference sequence). The CDR3 is 13 residues long. This CDR3 is CAWMASPYNEQFF. The CDR3 DNA sequence: TGTGCCTGGATGGCTAGCCCCTACAATGAGCAGTTCTTC.

V usage is TRBV28 and J usage is TRBJ2-7, with 8 positions matching TRBD2. V trimming: 6 bases; J trimming: 1 base; junction bases outside the gene matches: 11. Germline V gives CDR1 MDHEN, CDR2 SYDVKM. The CDR3 covers 16 residues. DNA of the CDR3: TGTGCCAGCAGGTTCTTTACTAGCGGATCTTCCTACGAGCAGTACTTC. It encodes CASRFFTSGSSYEQYF.

Concerning this clonotype itself: One end of the junction does not line up with germline, which may come from a read error. The rearrangement uses TRBV3-1 and TRBJ2-3; D is perhaps TRBD1 (5 bases). Germline CDR1 is LGHDT and CDR2 is YNNKEL (reference sequence). The CDR3 loop spans 16 amino acids. Here the CDR3 DNA reads TGTGCCAGCAACCAAGGATGGGCAGGGCCAAAGGATACGCAGTATTTT. Translated: CASNQGWAGPKDTQYF.

In its sample, this clonotype was seen many times. The chain carries TRBV20-1 and TRBJ2-1; D is possibly TRBD1 (5 bases). In germline, CDR1 is DFQATT, CDR2 SNEGSKA (reference sequence). The germline V and J ends were trimmed by 5 bases and 7 bases, with 9 bases remaining between them. The CDR3 is 11 amino acids. The CDR3 region has the DNA TGCAGTGCTTCCCAGGGAAATGAGCAGTTCTTC. This sequence encodes CSASQGNEQFF.

The chain uses TRBV20-1 and TRBJ2-7; no definite D call. Germline lookup yields CDR1 DFQATT and CDR2 SNEGSKA (reference sequence). The CDR3 spans 12 residues. Deletions cut 4 bases from V and 3 bases from J, with 10 bases between. CDR3 amino acids: CSANVLGYEQYF. The CDR3, as DNA: TGCAGTGCTAACGTTTTGGGCTACGAGCAGTACTTC.

This clonotype was detected once. The V call is TRBV13, the J call TRBJ1-6; D not resolved. Trimming took 5 bases from V and 3 from J, leaving 14 bases between them. CDR1 PRHDT and CDR2 FYEKMQ come from the germline V gene (reference sequence). This CDR3 is built from 16 residues. CDR3 region: CASSDSAEGYNSPLHF. DNA for the CDR3: TGTGCCAGCAGCGACTCCGCCGAGGGCTATAATTCACCCCTCCACTTT.

The chain is built from TRBV6-2 or TRBV6-3 and TRBJ2-5; D ambiguous. Germline V CDR1 and CDR2: MNHEY, SVGEGT. The CDR3 length is 15 residues. V lost 6 bases to trimming and J lost 4 bases, with 18 bases between them. The CDR3 reads CASSPRLLQVETQYF. CDR3 DNA sequence: TGTGCCAGCAGCCCGCGACTCCTGCAGGTAGAGACCCAGTACTTC.

The rearrangement uses TRBV7-9 and TRBJ2-7, with 7 bases that match TRBD1. CDR1 and CDR2 from the germline V gene are SEHNR and FQNEAQ (reference sequence). The CDR3 runs to 12 residues. V lost 5 bases to trimming and J lost 8 bases; unmatched junction nucleotides: 6. The CDR3 spells CASSGDRAQQYF. The CDR3 nucleotides are TGTGCCAGCAGCGGTGACAGGGCACAGCAGTACTTC. Variable domain in full (rest from reference TRBV7-9 and TRBJ2-7): DTGVSQNPRHKITKRGQNVTFRCDPISEHNRLYWYRQTLGQGPEFLTYFQNEAQLEKSRLLSDRFSAERPKGSFSTLEIQRTEQGDSAMYLCASSGDRAQQYFGPGTRLTVT.

This clonotype was observed a few times. The chain joins TRBV5-6 to TRBJ2-1; D ambiguous. Deletions cut 2 bases from V and 1 base from J, with 10 bases between. Germline CDR1 SGHDT, CDR2 YYEEEE. The CDR3 runs to 15 residues. The CDR3 loop reads CASSFWGRSYNEQFF. The CDR3 bases are TGTGCCAGCAGCTTCTGGGGTCGGTCCTACAATGAGCAGTTCTTC.

This clonotype was counted only a few times. One end of the junction does not line up with germline, which may come from a read error. This rearrangement joins TRBV6-4 to TRBJ1-1, with D perhaps matching TRBD1 (6 bases). The CDR3 is 18 residues long. Germline CDR1 and CDR2: MRHNA and SNTAGT. The DNA of the CDR3 is TGTGCCAGCAGGGAAGTGACCCATCCCCGGGACAAGAACACTGAAACTTTCTTT. As protein: CASREVTHPRDKNTETFF.

V gene TRBV10-2 combines with J gene TRBJ1-1; D unclear. The length of the CDR3 is 14 residues. Between the trimmed V and J ends, which lost 6 bases and 1 base, there was a span of 12 bases. Germline CDR1 WSHSY, CDR2 SAAADI. The CDR3 region is CASSPGIGNTEAFF. CDR3 coding DNA: TGCGCCAGCAGCCCGGGGATTGGGAACACTGAAGCTTTCTTT.